Listed below are T cell receptor beta chains from one sample, sequenced in a study of beta chain bispecific antibodies for T cell cancers. No cognate antigen is known for these TCRs. From the 5' RACE reads, TCRdb called clonotypes with MiXCR, one entry per CDR3 protein. The data hold about 17,000 distinct CDR3 sequences, with about 2.2% observed a single time. Input material: healthy donor T cells cultured with leukemia cells. Every receptor here comes from a human donor in good health. Some clones in this sample may be carry-over from other donors' samples. CDR3s leave out the opening cysteine and the closing phenylalanine or tryptophan.

V	J	CDR3
TRBV18	TRBJ2-3	ASSPRGLDSTDTQY
TRBV19	TRBJ1-5	ASGQGTYQPQH
TRBV10-2	TRBJ2-1	ASSEFNEQF
TRBV27	TRBJ1-1	ASSPQVTGGTEAF
TRBV20-1	TRBJ1-1	SAKTGGAYTEAF
TRBV29-1	TRBJ1-4	SARGNNEKLF
TRBV20-1	TRBJ2-1	SAPQGNEQF
TRBV19	TRBJ2-1	ASSVGGVNEQF
TRBV5-1	TRBJ1-5	ASSLLAGDQPQH
TRBV20-1	TRBJ2-1	SAERDNEQF
TRBV11-2	TRBJ2-3	ASSSTGRPTDTQY
TRBV6-1	TRBJ1-5	ASSEATGGSNQPQH
TRBV4-1	TRBJ1-3	ASSSDHSGNTIY
TRBV5-4	TRBJ2-7	ASSLGPDNSYEQY
TRBV9	TRBJ1-1	ASSPRRGKNTEAF
TRBV5-1	TRBJ1-5	ASSLGSGNQPQH
TRBV11-2	TRBJ2-3	ASSTITDTQY
TRBV3-1	TRBJ2-1	ASSQEASSYNEQF
TRBV4-1	TRBJ2-5	ASSPMGQGATQY
TRBV5-8	TRBJ2-4	ASSTATSGGPSQIMVQY
TRBV7-9	TRBJ2-7	ASSSGGQAAYEQY
TRBV5-1	TRBJ2-4	ASSFGGTGQNIQY
TRBV10-3	TRBJ1-1	AINDGTAWEAF
TRBV6-6	TRBJ2-1	ASSRQGGGVNEQF
TRBV7-9	TRBJ2-3	ASRSRPPEASGVDTQY
TRBV11-2	TRBJ2-3	ASSLDSLAGNTDTQY
TRBV20-1	TRBJ2-7	SARGGDRVLRWSYEQY
TRBV11-2	TRBJ2-1	ASSLRTGWNEQF
TRBV5-8	TRBJ2-1	ASSGTSGGGDEQF
TRBV19	TRBJ2-1	ASSIGGWNEQF
TRBV6-5	TRBJ2-7	ASTGGATEQY
TRBV5-1	TRBJ1-6	ASSLGKAKDSPNSPLH
TRBV7-8	TRBJ2-7	ASSWDRGGYEQY
TRBV29-1	TRBJ1-5	SVEEFRGQPQH
TRBV2	TRBJ2-7	ASSEARGKPSYEQY
TRBV9	TRBJ1-5	ASSVDADQPQH
TRBV19	TRBJ2-1	ASSGSSYNEQF
TRBV6-5	TRBJ1-4	ASSFTETGELEKLF
TRBV5-8	TRBJ2-1	ASSWDPPEQF
TRBV11-2	TRBJ2-7	ASSSYPGLAGRTYEQY
TRBV7-9	TRBJ2-2	ASSSPTLGGTGELF